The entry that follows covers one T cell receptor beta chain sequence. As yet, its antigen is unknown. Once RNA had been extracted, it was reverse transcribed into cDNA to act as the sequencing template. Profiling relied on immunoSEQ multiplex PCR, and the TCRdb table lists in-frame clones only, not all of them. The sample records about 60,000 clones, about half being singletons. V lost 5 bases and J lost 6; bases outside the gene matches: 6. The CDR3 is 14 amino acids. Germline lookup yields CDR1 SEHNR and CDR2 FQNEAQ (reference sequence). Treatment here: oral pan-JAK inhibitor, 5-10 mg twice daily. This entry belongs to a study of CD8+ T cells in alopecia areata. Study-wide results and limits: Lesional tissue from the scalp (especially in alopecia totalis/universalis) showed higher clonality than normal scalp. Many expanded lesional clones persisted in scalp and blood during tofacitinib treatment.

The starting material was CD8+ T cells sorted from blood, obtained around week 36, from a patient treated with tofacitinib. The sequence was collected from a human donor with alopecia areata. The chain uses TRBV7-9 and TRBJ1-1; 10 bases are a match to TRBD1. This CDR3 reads CASSPFGQGAEAFF. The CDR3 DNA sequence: TGTGCCAGCAGCCCTTTTGGACAGGGGGCTGAAGCTTTCTTT.